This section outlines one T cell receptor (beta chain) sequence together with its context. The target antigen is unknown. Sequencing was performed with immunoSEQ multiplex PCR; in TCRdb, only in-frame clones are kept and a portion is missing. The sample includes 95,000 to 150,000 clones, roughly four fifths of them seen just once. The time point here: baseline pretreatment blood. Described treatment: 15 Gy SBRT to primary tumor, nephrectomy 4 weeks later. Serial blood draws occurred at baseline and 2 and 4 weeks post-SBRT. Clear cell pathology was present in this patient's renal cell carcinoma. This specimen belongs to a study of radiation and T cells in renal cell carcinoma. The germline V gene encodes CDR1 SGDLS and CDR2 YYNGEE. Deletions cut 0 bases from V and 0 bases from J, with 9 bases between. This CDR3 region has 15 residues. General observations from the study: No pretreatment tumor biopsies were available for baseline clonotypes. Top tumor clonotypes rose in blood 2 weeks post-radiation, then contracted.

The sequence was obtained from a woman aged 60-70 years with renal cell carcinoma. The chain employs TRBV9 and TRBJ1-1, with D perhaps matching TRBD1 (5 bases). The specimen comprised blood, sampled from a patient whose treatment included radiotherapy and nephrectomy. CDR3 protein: CASSVGSRVNTEAFF. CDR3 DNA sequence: TGTGCCAGCAGCGTAGGATCCAGGGTGAACACTGAAGCTTTCTTT.